This TCR beta chain was recorded in a study of shared clonotypes between healthy human individuals. Study-wide points: An expected dependence of interdonor clonotype sharing on sequencing depth was noted.

Repertoires were generated with immunoSEQ multiplex PCR, while TCRdb's copy carries only in-frame clones and drops some. The table has 500,000 or so clones, about 96% seen once. Concerning this clone itself: Its antigen is undetermined.

CDR1 LNHDA and CDR2 SQIVND come from the germline V gene (reference sequence). V dropped 6 bases and J dropped 7 bases, with 15 bases sitting between them. The CDR3 is 14 residues long. V is TRBV19 and J is TRBJ1-4; possible D gene TRBD1, 6 bases. Sequences were obtained from naive CD4+ T cells sorted from blood. This sample's subset: CD45RA+ positively selected. This sequence originates from a woman in her twenties or thirties in good health. CDR3 sequence: CASRGASSSEKLFF. In DNA form, the CDR3 reads TGTGCCAGTAGGGGGGCGAGTTCGAGTGAAAAACTGTTTTTT.